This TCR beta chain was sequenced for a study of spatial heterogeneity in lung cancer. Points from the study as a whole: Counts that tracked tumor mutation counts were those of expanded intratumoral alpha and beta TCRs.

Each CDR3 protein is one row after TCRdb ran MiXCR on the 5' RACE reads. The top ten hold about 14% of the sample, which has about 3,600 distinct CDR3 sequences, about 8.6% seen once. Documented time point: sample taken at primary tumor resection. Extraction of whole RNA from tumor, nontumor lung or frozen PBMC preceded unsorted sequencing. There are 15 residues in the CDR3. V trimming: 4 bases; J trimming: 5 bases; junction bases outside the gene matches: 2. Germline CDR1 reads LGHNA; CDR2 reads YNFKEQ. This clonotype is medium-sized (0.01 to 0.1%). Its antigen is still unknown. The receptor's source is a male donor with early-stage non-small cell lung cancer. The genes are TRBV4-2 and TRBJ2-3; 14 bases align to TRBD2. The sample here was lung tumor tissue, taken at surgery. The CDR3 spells CASSLTSGGEDTQYF. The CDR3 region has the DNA TGTGCCAGCAGCCTGACTAGCGGGGGGGAAGATACGCAGTATTTT.